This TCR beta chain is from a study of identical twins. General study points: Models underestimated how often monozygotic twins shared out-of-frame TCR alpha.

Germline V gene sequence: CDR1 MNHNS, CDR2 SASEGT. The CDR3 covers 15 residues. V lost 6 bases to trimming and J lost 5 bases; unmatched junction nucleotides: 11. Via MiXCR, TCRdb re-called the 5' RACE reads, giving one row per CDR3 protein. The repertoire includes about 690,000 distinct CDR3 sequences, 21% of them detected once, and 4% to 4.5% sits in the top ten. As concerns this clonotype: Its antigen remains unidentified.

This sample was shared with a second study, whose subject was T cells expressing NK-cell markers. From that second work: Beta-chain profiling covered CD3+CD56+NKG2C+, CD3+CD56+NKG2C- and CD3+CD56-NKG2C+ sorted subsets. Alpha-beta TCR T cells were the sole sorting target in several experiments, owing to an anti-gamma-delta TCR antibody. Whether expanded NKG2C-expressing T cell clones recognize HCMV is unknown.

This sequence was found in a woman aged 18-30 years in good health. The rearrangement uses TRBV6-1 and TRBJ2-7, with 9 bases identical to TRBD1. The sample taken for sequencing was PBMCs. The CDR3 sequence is CASRSGQGRRHEQYF. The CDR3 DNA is TGTGCCAGCAGATCAGGACAGGGGCGTCGTCACGAGCAGTACTTC.